This record covers a single T cell receptor beta chain. The V gene's germline CDR1 is GTSNPN and CDR2 SVGIG (reference sequence). Trimming took 4 bases from V and 10 from J; bases not matched to a gene: 14. The CDR3 totals 15 residues. TCRdb's table, derived via immunoSEQ multiplex PCR, lists solely in-frame clones and lacks some. The table lists approximately 79,000 clones, around 97% of them singletons. The data were obtained in a study of technical replicates of blood from a few donors. The sequence derives from a human donor in good health. The rearrangement joins TRBV30 to TRBJ2-1; 9 bases are a match to TRBD2. What was sequenced was T cells isolated from PBMCs. DNA for the CDR3: TGTGCCTGGAAAGGTTCTAGCGGGGTCTGGGGGGAGCAGTTCTTC. The encoded protein is CAWKGSSGVWGEQFF.